Below, 11 T cell receptor beta chains from the same sample are listed, as sequenced in a study of OX40 agonist ivuxolimab in advanced cancers. Using immunoSEQ multiplex PCR, the repertoire was profiled, and TCRdb retains in-frame clones only, with some absent. The sample holds some 40,000 clones, 85% to 95% seen once. The sequenced sample was CD4+ or CD8+ T cells sorted from blood, obtained in a trial of the OX40 agonist ivuxolimab. The receptors come from an adult with an advanced solid tumor such as melanoma, head and neck, liver or kidney cancer.

The rearrangement links TRBV30 to TRBJ1-2; TRBD1 aligns across 7 bases. The CDR3 covers 12 residues. Germline V gives CDR1 GTSNPN, CDR2 SVGIG (reference sequence). Germline trimming cut 2 bases from V and 6 bases from J; bases unmatched to any gene: 3. The CDR3 sequence is CAWSKGANGYTF. The CDR3, as DNA: TGTGCCTGGAGTAAGGGGGCGAATGGCTACACCTTC.

This clone has more than one count but fewer than ten. This chain joins TRBV29-1 and TRBJ2-1; TRBD1 is a possible D gene (6 bases). V shed 3 bases and J shed 1 base, with 13 bases lying between them. The CDR3 runs to 15 residues. Germline V gene sequence: CDR1 SQVTM, CDR2 ANQGSEA. The CDR3 DNA is TGCAGCGTTGATGGGGACACAGGTTCCTACAATGAGCAGTTCTTC. It is translated as CSVDGDTGSYNEQFF.

The chain uses TRBV7-6 and TRBJ2-1; 7 bases are a match to TRBD2. The CDR3 loop spans 16 amino acids. The ends lost 1 base at V and 5 bases at J; junction bases unmatched: 8. CDR1 is SGHVS and CDR2 is FNYEAQ in the germline V gene. The CDR3 here is CASSLEEASGNNEQFF. In DNA, the CDR3 is TGTGCCAGCAGCTTAGAGGAGGCTAGCGGAAACAATGAGCAGTTCTTC.

V is TRBV13 and J is TRBJ1-5; 9 nucleotides agree with TRBD1. CDR1 and CDR2 from the germline V gene are PRHDT and FYEKMQ (reference sequence). The CDR3 has 18 residues. The J segment lost 7 bases and the V segment lost 0 bases, leaving 13 bases of the junction unmatched. In DNA form, the CDR3 reads TGTGCCAGCAGCTTAGGCGTCCTGGGACAGGGTCCCGGCCAGCCCCAGCATTTT. Protein sequence: CASSLGVLGQGPGQPQHF.

This rearrangement joins TRBV27 to TRBJ2-7, with TRBD2 as a possible D gene (7 bases). The CDR3 sequence is 15 residues long. Trimming took off 5 bases at V and 7 bases at J, with 21 bases between the two ends. Looked up from germline, CDR1 is MNHEY and CDR2 is SMNVEV (reference sequence). The CDR3 protein is CASSPEAGVDREQYF. The CDR3 DNA reads TGTGCCAGCAGTCCCGAGGCGGGAGTAGACAGGGAGCAGTACTTC.

The J gene is TRBJ2-1, the V gene TRBV6-1; D is perhaps TRBD1 or TRBD2 (5 bases each). With 4 bases removed from V and 0 bases from J, the gap between germline ends came to 16 bases. The germline V gene has CDR1 MNHNS and CDR2 SASEGT. The CDR3 has 17 residues. The CDR3 loop reads CASSGSLRGSSYNEQFF. CDR3 DNA sequence: TGTGCCAGCAGTGGAAGCTTGAGGGGCTCCTCCTACAATGAGCAGTTCTTC.

The V and J genes are TRBV2 and TRBJ2-7; 7 bases align to TRBD2. With 5 bases clipped from V and 0 bases from J, the junction kept 1 base outside the gene matches. CDR1 is SNHLY and CDR2 is FYNNEI in the germline V gene. CDR3 size: 13 residues. CDR3 DNA: TGTGCCAGCAGTAGCGGGAACTCCTACGAGCAGTACTTC. This encodes CASSSGNSYEQYF.

The V and J genes are TRBV4-2 and TRBJ2-7; D may be TRBD1 (5 bases). The germline V gene encodes CDR1 LGHNA and CDR2 YNFKEQ. The V and J ends lost 4 bases and 4 bases respectively, with 8 bases between them. The CDR3 loop spans 12 amino acids. CDR3 loop: CASSPQGYEQYF. The CDR3 nucleotides are TGTGCCAGCAGCCCTCAGGGTTACGAGCAGTACTTC.

This clone appeared a single time. The chain has TRBV5-1 and TRBJ1-1; maybe TRBD1 (5 bases). The CDR3 runs to 14 residues. Trimming shortened V by 0 bases and J by 6 bases, and 12 bases separated the two germline ends. Germline CDR1 is SGHRS and CDR2 is YFSETQ. The chain's CDR3 is CASSLGGDVAEAFF. The CDR3 DNA reads as TGCGCCAGCAGCTTGGGAGGGGACGTCGCTGAAGCTTTCTTT.

The chain is built from TRBV10-3 and TRBJ1-2, with a weak D call TRBD1 (5 bases). This CDR3 is 13 amino acids long. The germline V gene has CDR1 ENHRY and CDR2 SYGVKD. With 8 bases removed from V and 5 bases from J, the gap between germline ends came to 15 bases. CDR3 protein: CAIGRGAEYGYTF. In DNA, the CDR3 is TGTGCCATCGGGAGGGGTGCGGAGTATGGCTACACCTTC.

The count of this clone is one. V gene TRBV28 combines with J gene TRBJ1-1; 10 bases agree with TRBD1. CDR1 and CDR2 from the germline V gene are MDHEN and SYDVKM. This CDR3 spans 17 amino acids. Trimming at V came to 4 bases and at J to 0 bases, leaving 8 bases not matched to a gene. CDR3 sequence reads: CASSSRDRGSVNTEAFF. DNA of the CDR3: TGTGCCAGCAGTTCCCGGGACAGGGGTTCCGTGAACACTGAAGCTTTCTTT.